The table lists the clone carrying this T cell receptor beta chain with many counts. The antigen is not known. Axillary draining lymph nodes of breast cancer patients supplied the node samples. TCRdb used MiXCR to reprocess the multiplex PCR reads, holding one entry per CDR3 protein. The table shows over 150,000 distinct CDR3 sequences, with approximately 30% occurring only once. This entry comes from a study of breast tumors, draining lymph nodes, adjacent tissues. The V end lost 8 bases, the J end lost 2 bases, and 10 bases lay between the germline ends. The CDR3 runs to 12 residues. The germline CDR1 and CDR2 sequences are MNHEY and SMNVEV (reference sequence). Broader study findings: Tumor T cell lymph node origin was a supported hypothesis, not proven. Tumor TCR diversity was below lymph nodes but above nontumor tissue. Findings are consistent with lymph node origin and intratumoral expansion of most tumor T cells. Tumor and nontumor repertoires were significantly more similar in luminal-like than in basal-like breast cancer.

The chain employs TRBV27 and TRBJ2-7, with D perhaps matching TRBD1 (5 bases). The sequenced sample consisted of axillary lymph node tissue. The sequence derives from a female donor with breast cancer. Some clones in this sample may be carry-over from other donors' samples. CDR3 region: CASAGITYEQYF. In DNA form, the CDR3 reads TGTGCCAGCGCAGGGATAACCTACGAGCAGTACTTC.